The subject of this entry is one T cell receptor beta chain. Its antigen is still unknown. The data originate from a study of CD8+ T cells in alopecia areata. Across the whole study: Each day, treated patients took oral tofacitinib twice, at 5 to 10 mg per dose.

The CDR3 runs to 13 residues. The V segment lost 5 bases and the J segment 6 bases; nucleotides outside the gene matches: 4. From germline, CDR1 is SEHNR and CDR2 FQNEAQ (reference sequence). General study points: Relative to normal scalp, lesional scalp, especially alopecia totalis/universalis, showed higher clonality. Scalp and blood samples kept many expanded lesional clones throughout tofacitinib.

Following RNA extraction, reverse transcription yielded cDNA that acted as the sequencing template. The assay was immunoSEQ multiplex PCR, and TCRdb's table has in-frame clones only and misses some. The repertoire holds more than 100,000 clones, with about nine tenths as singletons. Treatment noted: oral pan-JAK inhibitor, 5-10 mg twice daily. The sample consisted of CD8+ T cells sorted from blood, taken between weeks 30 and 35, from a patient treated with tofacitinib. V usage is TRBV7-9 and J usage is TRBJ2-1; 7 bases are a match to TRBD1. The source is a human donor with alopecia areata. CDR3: CASSRTGSNEQFF. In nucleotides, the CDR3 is TGTGCCAGCAGCAGGACAGGAAGCAATGAGCAGTTCTTC.